This paragraph reports one T cell receptor beta chain. What it recognizes is unknown. Drawing of blood for sampling happened at baseline, at cycle 4 day 1, and at cycle 7 day 1. This entry belongs to a study of OX40 agonist ivuxolimab in advanced cancers. Study-wide findings and caveats: The study found that CD8+ T cells averaged more expanded clones than CD4+. Clones of CD4+ and CD8+ blood T cells grew by week 6 at doses of 0.1 to 3.0 mg/kg. The antigen specificity of the peripheral T cells (those that were expanded) was not determined.

The data were produced by immunoSEQ multiplex PCR, yet TCRdb's version contains in-frame clones alone and is incomplete. The table records 45,000 to 50,000 clones, roughly 91% of them present only once. Trimming took 0 bases from V and 5 from J; bases not matched to a gene: 5. Germline CDR1 is SGHTA and CDR2 is FQGNSA. This CDR3 comprises 16 residues. The rearrangement links TRBV7-2 to TRBJ2-7; TRBD2 matches at 12 bases. This receptor was identified in an adult with an advanced solid tumor such as melanoma, head and neck, liver or kidney cancer. The sample in question was CD4+ or CD8+ T cells sorted from blood, obtained in a trial of the OX40 agonist ivuxolimab. CDR3 DNA: TGTGCCAGCAGCTTAGCGAGACGACTAGCGGGAGACGAGCAGTACTTC. Amino acid sequence: CASSLARRLAGDEQYF.